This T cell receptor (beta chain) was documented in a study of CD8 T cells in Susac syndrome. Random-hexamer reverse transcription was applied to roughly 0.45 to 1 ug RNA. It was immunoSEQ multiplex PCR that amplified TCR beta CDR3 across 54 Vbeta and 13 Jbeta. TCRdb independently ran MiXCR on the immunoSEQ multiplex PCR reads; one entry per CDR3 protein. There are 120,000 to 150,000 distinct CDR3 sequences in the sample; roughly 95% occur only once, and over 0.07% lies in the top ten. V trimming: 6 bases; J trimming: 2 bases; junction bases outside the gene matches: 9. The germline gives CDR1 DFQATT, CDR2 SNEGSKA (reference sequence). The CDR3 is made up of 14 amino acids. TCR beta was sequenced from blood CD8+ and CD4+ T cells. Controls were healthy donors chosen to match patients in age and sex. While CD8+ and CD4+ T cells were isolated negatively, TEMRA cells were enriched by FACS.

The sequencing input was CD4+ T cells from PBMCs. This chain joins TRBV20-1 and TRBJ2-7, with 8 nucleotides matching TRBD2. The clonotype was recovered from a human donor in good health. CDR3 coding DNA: TGCAGTGCGCGGTTAGCGGGATTCGCCTACGAGCAGTACTTC. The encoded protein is CSARLAGFAYEQYF.